This T cell receptor (beta chain) is from a study of shared clonotypes between healthy human individuals. Whole-study findings and limits: The donor pool, a small one, limited the genetic and exposure-history diversity represented. Sequencing depth was a factor that was expected to affect clonotype sharing among donors.

The protocol was immunoSEQ multiplex PCR, while the TCRdb copy is restricted to in-frame clones and leaves out a portion. This sample has about 480,000 clones, with 75% to 80% found just once. This CDR3 comprises 16 residues. J was trimmed by 4 bases and V by 4 bases; bases with no gene match: 13. Per the germline V gene, CDR1 is SGHRS and CDR2 is YFSETQ. Comment on this clone: The antigen is unknown.

This clonotype was obtained from a woman between 40 and 55 years old in good health. Some clones in this sample may be carry-over from other donors' samples. Sequencing was carried out using PBMCs. This chain uses TRBV5-1 with TRBJ2-7; 8 bases are shared with TRBD1. The CDR3 region is CASSLNPTGATYEQYF. The CDR3 DNA follows: TGCGCCAGCAGCCTGAACCCGACAGGGGCAACGTACGAGCAGTACTTC.